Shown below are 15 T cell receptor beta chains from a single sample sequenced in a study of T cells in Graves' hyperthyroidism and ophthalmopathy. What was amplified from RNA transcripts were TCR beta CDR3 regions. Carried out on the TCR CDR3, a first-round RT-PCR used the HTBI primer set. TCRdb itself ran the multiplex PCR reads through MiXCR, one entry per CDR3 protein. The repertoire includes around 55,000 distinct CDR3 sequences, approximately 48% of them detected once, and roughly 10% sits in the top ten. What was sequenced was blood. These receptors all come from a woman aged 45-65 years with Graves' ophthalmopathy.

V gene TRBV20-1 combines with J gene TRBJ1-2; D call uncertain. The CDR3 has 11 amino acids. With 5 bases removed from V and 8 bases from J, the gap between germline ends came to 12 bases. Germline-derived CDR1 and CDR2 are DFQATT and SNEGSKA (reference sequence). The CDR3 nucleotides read TGCAGTGCTGGCTCAGGTGGGGGCTACACCTTC. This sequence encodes CSAGSGGGYTF.

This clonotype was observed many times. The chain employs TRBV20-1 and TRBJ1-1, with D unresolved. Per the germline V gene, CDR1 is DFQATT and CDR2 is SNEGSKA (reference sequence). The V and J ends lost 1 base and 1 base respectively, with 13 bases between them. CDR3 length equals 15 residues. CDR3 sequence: CSARAHTFSNTEAFF. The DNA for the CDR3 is TGCAGTGCTAGAGCCCACACCTTCTCGAACACTGAAGCTTTCTTT.

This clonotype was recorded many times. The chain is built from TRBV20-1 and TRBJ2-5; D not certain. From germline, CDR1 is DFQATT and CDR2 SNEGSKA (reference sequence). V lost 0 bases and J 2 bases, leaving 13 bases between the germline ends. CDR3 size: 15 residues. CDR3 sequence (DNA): TGCAGTGCTAGAGATTATCGGATCGGGCAAGAGACCCAGTACTTC. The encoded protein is CSARDYRIGQETQYF.

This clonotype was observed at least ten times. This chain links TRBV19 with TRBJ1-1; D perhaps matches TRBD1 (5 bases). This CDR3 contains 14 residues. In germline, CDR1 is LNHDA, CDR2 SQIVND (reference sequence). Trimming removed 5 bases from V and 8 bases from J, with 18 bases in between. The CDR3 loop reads CASSDKRGGFEAFF. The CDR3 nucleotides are TGTGCCAGTAGTGATAAGAGGGGCGGGTTCGAAGCTTTCTTT. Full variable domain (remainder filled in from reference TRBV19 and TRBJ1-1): DGGITQSPKYLFRKEGQNVTLSCEQNLNHDAMYWYRQDPGQGLRLIYYSQIVNDFQKGDIAEGYSVSREKKESFPLTVTSAQKNPTAFYLCASSDKRGGFEAFFGQGTRLTVV.

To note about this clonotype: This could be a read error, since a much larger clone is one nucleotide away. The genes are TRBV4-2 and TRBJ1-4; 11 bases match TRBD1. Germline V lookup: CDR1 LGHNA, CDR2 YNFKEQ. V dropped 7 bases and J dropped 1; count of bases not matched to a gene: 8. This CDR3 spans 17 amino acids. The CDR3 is CASNPRTGGVTNEKLFF. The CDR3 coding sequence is TGTGCCAGCAACCCGAGGACAGGGGGCGTAACTAATGAAAAACTGTTTTTT.

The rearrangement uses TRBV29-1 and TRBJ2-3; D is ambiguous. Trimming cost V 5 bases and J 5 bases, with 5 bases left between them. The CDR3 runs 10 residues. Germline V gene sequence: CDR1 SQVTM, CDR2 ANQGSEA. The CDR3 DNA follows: TGCAGCGTTCGACGAGATACGCAGTATTTT. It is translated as CSVRRDTQYF.

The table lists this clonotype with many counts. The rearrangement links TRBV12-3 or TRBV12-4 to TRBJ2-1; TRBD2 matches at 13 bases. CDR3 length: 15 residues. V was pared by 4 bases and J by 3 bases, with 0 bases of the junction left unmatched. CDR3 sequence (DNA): TGTGCCAGCAGTTGGACTAGCGGGAGCTACAATGAGCAGTTCTTC. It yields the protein CASSWTSGSYNEQFF.

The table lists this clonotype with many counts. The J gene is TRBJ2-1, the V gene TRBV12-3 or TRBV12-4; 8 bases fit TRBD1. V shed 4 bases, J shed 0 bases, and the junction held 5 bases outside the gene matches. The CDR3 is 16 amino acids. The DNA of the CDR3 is TGTGCCAGCAGTTCTCGGACAGGGACCTCCTACAATGAGCAGTTCTTC. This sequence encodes CASSSRTGTSYNEQFF.

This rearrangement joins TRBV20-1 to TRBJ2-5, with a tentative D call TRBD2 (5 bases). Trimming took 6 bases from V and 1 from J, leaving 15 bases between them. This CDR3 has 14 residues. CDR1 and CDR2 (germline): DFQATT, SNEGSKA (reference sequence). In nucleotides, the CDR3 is TGCAGTGCACTCCGCCCGGGATCCCAAGAGACCCAGTACTTC. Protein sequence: CSALRPGSQETQYF.

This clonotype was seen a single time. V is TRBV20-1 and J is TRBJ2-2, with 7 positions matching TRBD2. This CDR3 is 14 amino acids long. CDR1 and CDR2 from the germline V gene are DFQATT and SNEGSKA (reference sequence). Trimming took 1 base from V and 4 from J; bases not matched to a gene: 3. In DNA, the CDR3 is TGCAGTGCTAGAGGAGGGAGGGGCACCGGGGAGCTGTTTTTT. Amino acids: CSARGGRGTGELFF.

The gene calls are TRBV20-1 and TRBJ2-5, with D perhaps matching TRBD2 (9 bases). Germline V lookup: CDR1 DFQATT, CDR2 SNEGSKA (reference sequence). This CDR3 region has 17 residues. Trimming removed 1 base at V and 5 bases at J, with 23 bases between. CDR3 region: CSARGTGSWREGETQYF. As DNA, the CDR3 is TGCAGTGCTAGAGGGACAGGGTCGTGGCGGGAGGGTGAGACCCAGTACTTC.

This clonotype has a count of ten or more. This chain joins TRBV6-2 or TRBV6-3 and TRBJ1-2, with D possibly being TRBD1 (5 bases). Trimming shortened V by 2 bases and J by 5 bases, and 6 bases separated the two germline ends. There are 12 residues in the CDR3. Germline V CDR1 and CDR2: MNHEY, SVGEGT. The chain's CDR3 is CASSYGTYGYTF. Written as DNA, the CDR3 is TGTGCCAGCAGTTACGGGACTTATGGCTACACCTTC.

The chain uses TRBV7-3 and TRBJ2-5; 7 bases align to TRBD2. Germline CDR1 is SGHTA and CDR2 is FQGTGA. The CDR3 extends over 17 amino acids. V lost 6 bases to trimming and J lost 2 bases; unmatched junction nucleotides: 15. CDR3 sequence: CASSPAGVGGRQETQYF. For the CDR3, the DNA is TGTGCCAGCAGTCCGGCGGGGGTGGGGGGGAGGCAAGAGACCCAGTACTTC. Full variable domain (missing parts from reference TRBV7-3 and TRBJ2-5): GAGVSQTPSNKVTEKGKYVELRCDPISGHTALYWYRQSLGQGPEFLIYFQGTGAADDSGLPNDRFFAVRPEGSVSTLKIQRTERGDSAVYLCASSPAGVGGRQETQYFGPGTRLLVL.

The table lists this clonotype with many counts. The CDR3 is CASSQEPDSQETQYF. The CDR3 coding sequence is TGTGCCAGCAGCCAAGAACCGGACAGCCAAGAGACCCAGTACTTC. This sequence joins TRBV7-9 and TRBJ2-5; D may be TRBD1 (6 bases). The V gene lost 5 bases and the J gene lost 1 base, with 14 bases spanning the gap. This CDR3 is 15 amino acids long. Germline CDR1 and CDR2: SEHNR and FQNEAQ (reference sequence).

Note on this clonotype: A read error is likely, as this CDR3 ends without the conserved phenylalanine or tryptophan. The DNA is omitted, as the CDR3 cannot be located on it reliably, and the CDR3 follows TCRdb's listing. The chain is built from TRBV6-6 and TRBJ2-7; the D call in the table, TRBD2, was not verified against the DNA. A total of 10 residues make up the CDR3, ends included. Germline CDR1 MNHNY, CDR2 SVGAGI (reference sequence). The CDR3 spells CASSYSRGLR.